The entry below describes one TCR beta chain. Antigen unknown. Germline V CDR1 and CDR2: GTSNPN, SVGIG (reference sequence). The CDR3 covers 14 residues. V was clipped by 1 base and J by 5 bases, with 14 bases between them. These data are taken from a study of cytomegalovirus exposure and HLA in healthy donors. Vbeta (60) and Jbeta (13) primers were used in the PCR. Sequenced by immunoSEQ multiplex PCR; TCRdb stores in-frame clones only, minus some. This sample's clone table lists some 120,000 clones. Findings of the study overall: According to the study, 180 or so TCR beta chains were cytomegalovirus-associated. Despite most TCR sequences being rare, some public TCRs occurred in many donors. The study carried out a later analysis of TCR beta sequences. It associated 15,000 to 20,000 of them with specific HLA alleles at a false discovery rate of 0.05. Among the sequence variants, a highly shared cluster was likely an artifact of sequencing.

The sequence was collected from a middle-aged man in good health and CMV-seronegative. The chain recombines TRBV30 with TRBJ2-5; D gene unclear. Sequencing was done on a sample of PBMCs. The CDR3 DNA follows: TGTGCCTGGAGTGCCGGGTACCCCTCGGAGACCCAGTACTTC. Protein: CAWSAGYPSETQYF.